Each of the 32 T cell receptor beta chains below was sequenced from the same sample in a study of T cell changes during pregnancy in multiple sclerosis. Only in-frame clones appear in the TCRdb table, and some are missing; sequencing was by immunoSEQ multiplex PCR. The data hold some 120,000 clones, with 80% to 95% observed a single time. Sequencing used peripheral blood, obtained before pregnancy. The receptors here all came from a female donor with multiple sclerosis, enrolled in a pregnancy study.

The genes are TRBV5-1 and TRBJ2-3, with 12 bases identical to TRBD2. Germline V lookup: CDR1 SGHRS, CDR2 YFSETQ. The length of the CDR3 is 16 residues. V gave up 0 bases and J gave up 3 bases; unmatched junction bases: 2. CDR3 sequence reads: CASSLEGTSGTDTQYF. The CDR3 coding sequence is TGCGCCAGCAGCTTGGAAGGGACTAGCGGGACAGATACGCAGTATTTT. The complete variable domain, with remaining parts taken from reference TRBV5-1 and TRBJ2-3, reads KAGVTQTPRYLIKTRGQQVTLSCSPISGHRSVSWYQQTPGQGLQFLFEYFSETQRNKGNFPGRFSGRQFSNSRSEMNVSTLELGDSALYLCASSLEGTSGTDTQYFGPGTRLTVL.

This clone was detected a few times. The chain has TRBV28 and TRBJ1-1; D not certain. Trimming shortened V by 6 bases and J by 2 bases, and 7 bases separated the two germline ends. CDR3 size: 12 residues. Germline loops: CDR1 MDHEN, CDR2 SYDVKM. Here the CDR3 reads CASRAKNTEAFF. CDR3 in DNA: TGTGCCAGCAGGGCCAAAAACACTGAAGCTTTCTTT.

The chain couples TRBV6-1 to TRBJ1-2; 7 nucleotides match TRBD1. Germline V lookup: CDR1 MNHNS, CDR2 SASEGT. The junction had 7 bases not matched to a gene; V was cut back by 4 bases and J by 11 bases. The CDR3 loop spans 12 amino acids. The CDR3 protein is CASSGDSGRYTF. In nucleotides, the CDR3 is TGTGCCAGCAGTGGGGACAGCGGTCGTTACACCTTC.

Only a few counts were recorded for this clone. The V gene is TRBV6-6, the J gene TRBJ1-2; D is undetermined. With 0 bases removed from V and 1 base from J, the gap between germline ends came to 6 bases. Per germline, CDR1 MNHNY and CDR2 SVGAGI (reference sequence). The CDR3 length is 14 residues. CDR3 residues: CASSYSPDNYGYTF. The CDR3 nucleotides are TGTGCCAGCAGTTACTCCCCAGATAACTATGGCTACACCTTC.

The chain links TRBV4-1 to TRBJ1-6; TRBD1 matches at 7 bases. Looked up from germline, CDR1 is MGHRA and CDR2 is YSYEKL. With 4 bases clipped from V and 6 bases from J, the junction kept 3 bases outside the gene matches. The CDR3 has 14 amino acids. The CDR3, as DNA: TGCGCCAGCAGCCGGGACAGTTTTAATTCACCCCTCCACTTT. Encoded protein: CASSRDSFNSPLHF.

V usage is TRBV28 and J usage is TRBJ2-2, with D tentatively TRBD2 (6 bases). There are 12 residues in the CDR3. With 6 bases removed from V and 7 bases from J, the gap between germline ends came to 9 bases. Germline CDR1 reads MDHEN; CDR2 reads SYDVKM. The CDR3 loop reads CASSGGVGELFF. The CDR3 DNA reads as TGTGCCAGCAGCGGGGGTGTCGGGGAGCTGTTTTTT.

The chain recombines TRBV2 with TRBJ2-1; D is ambiguous. CDR1 is SNHLY and CDR2 is FYNNEI in the germline V gene. V was shortened by 3 bases and J by 2 bases, with 11 bases between the two germline ends. The CDR3 is 15 amino acids. The DNA for the CDR3 is TGTGCCAGCAGTGAGTCTACAGTGACCTACAATGAGCAGTTCTTC. Encoded protein: CASSESTVTYNEQFF.

The rearrangement links TRBV7-8 to TRBJ1-1; TRBD1 might be the D (6 bases). The CDR3 loop spans 15 amino acids. The V end lost 1 base, the J end lost 4 bases, and 13 bases lay between the germline ends. Germline V lookup: CDR1 SGHVS, CDR2 FQNEAQ. In DNA form, the CDR3 reads TGTGCCAGCAGCTTAGGGGGGCTAGGTGGCACTGAAGCTTTCTTT. Residues: CASSLGGLGGTEAFF.

In this sample, this clone turned up once. The chain employs TRBV19 and TRBJ2-2; perhaps TRBD1 as D (6 bases). V was clipped by 5 bases and J by 6 bases, with 16 bases between them. Germline CDR1 LNHDA, CDR2 SQIVND (reference sequence). CDR3 length: 15 amino acids. CDR3 sequence reads: CASSALVTGPGELFF. The CDR3, as DNA: TGTGCCAGTAGTGCCCTCGTAACAGGGCCCGGGGAGCTGTTTTTT.

This chain links TRBV2 with TRBJ2-1, with 10 bases identical to TRBD2. This CDR3 spans 16 amino acids. Germline CDR1 SNHLY, CDR2 FYNNEI. V lost 7 bases, J lost 0 bases, and 6 bases stayed unmatched. The CDR3, as DNA: TGTGCCAGCAATCCAGCGGGGGGGGGCTCCTACAATGAGCAGTTCTTC. Protein product: CASNPAGGGSYNEQFF.

The chain is built from TRBV27 and TRBJ1-2; no firm D call. This CDR3 contains 15 residues. Germline values: CDR1 MNHEY, CDR2 SMNVEV (reference sequence). Deletions cut 6 bases from V and 7 bases from J, with 21 bases between. The CDR3 region is CASSPEGSALFGYTF. DNA for the CDR3: TGTGCCAGCAGCCCGGAAGGCAGCGCCCTCTTTGGCTACACCTTC.

The rearrangement links TRBV19 to TRBJ2-7; 10 nucleotides align to TRBD1. The CDR3 sequence is 16 residues long. Losses at the gene ends were 5 bases for V and 5 bases for J; bases not matched to a gene: 12. In germline, CDR1 is LNHDA, CDR2 SQIVND (reference sequence). The CDR3 sequence: CASSPPTGGNPNEQYF. The CDR3 DNA reads as TGTGCCAGTAGTCCCCCGACAGGGGGCAATCCGAACGAGCAGTACTTC.

Worth noting for this clone: A junction end diverges from the germline sequence, so it may reflect a read error. The V gene is TRBV23-1, the J gene TRBJ2-3, with a tentative D call TRBD2 (5 bases). TRBV23-1 is an ORF, with its function uncertain. The CDR3 runs 12 residues. The CDR3 DNA sequence: TGCGCCAGCAGTCAATCTTCGGGATCGTGGCATTTT. This encodes CASSQSSGSWHF.

The rearrangement links TRBV18 to TRBJ1-5; D is unresolved. The CDR3 consists of 15 residues. V was trimmed by 0 bases and J by 1 base, leaving 7 bases between them. The germline CDR1 and CDR2 sequences are KGHSH and LQKENI. CDR3 coding DNA: TGTGCCAGCTCACCACCGGGGAGCAGCAATCAGCCCCAGCATTTT. Residues: CASSPPGSSNQPQHF. The entire variable domain, with the rest obtained from reference TRBV18 and TRBJ1-5, is as follows: NAGVMQNPRHLVRRRGQEARLRCSPMKGHSHVYWYRQLPEEGLKFMVYLQKENIIDESGMPKERFSAEFPKEGPSILRIQQVVRGDSAAYFCASSPPGSSNQPQHFGDGTRLSIL.

DNA for the CDR3: TGTGCCAGCAGCCAGCAAGGGGCTAGCGGGAGCTCGTACAATGAGCAGTTCTTC. This gives the protein CASSQQGASGSSYNEQFF. This chain links TRBV27 with TRBJ2-1; the match to TRBD2 covers 10 bases. The V gene end was trimmed by 6 bases and the J gene end by 4 bases; junction bases not matched to a gene: 15. The germline CDR1 and CDR2 sequences are MNHEY and SMNVEV (reference sequence). CDR3 length: 18 amino acids.

The rearrangement joins TRBV6-4 to TRBJ2-3; TRBD2 agrees at 14 bases. The CDR3 has 15 amino acids. Germline assignment: CDR1 MRHNA and CDR2 SNTAGT. Germline trimming cut 6 bases from V and 7 bases from J; bases unmatched to any gene: 6. CDR3 in DNA: TGTGCCAGCAGCTCCGGGACTAGCGGGGGCCATACGCAGTATTTT. It translates to CASSSGTSGGHTQYF.

The gene calls are TRBV19 and TRBJ1-1; D is possibly TRBD1 (6 bases). Germline-derived CDR1 and CDR2 are LNHDA and SQIVND (reference sequence). The CDR3 spans 14 residues. The V end was cut by 9 bases, the J end by 1 base, with 15 bases between. The CDR3 protein is CASSRDTQNTEAFF. CDR3 in DNA: TGTGCCAGCAGCCGGGACACCCAGAACACTGAAGCTTTCTTT.

The rearrangement joins TRBV19 to TRBJ2-1, with TRBD2 matching over 7 bases. Trimming at V came to 1 base and at J to 4 bases, leaving 7 bases not matched to a gene. Germline-derived CDR1 and CDR2 are LNHDA and SQIVND (reference sequence). The CDR3 has 16 amino acids. The CDR3 DNA reads as TGTGCCAGTAGTATAGCGGGCAGCGGGGTATACAATGAGCAGTTCTTC. It codes for CASSIAGSGVYNEQFF.

This clone was recorded only once. V is TRBV6-5 and J is TRBJ1-1; 10 bases map to TRBD1. The CDR3 has 15 amino acids. Germline CDR1 MNHEY, CDR2 SVGAGI. The junction had 5 bases not matched to a gene; V was cut back by 2 bases and J by 5 bases. CDR3 nucleotides: TGTGCCAGCAGTTACGGGACAGGGGTGGAAACTGAAGCTTTCTTT. Translating it yields CASSYGTGVETEAFF.

The CDR3 nucleotides are TGCGCCAGCAGCTTCAGTCGCCTGGGGGGTGAAAAACTGTTTTTT. Amino acids: CASSFSRLGGEKLFF. V gene TRBV4-1 combines with J gene TRBJ1-4; tentatively, D is TRBD1 (5 bases). Trimming took 5 bases from V and 7 from J, leaving 17 bases between them. This CDR3 is 15 amino acids long. The germline V gene has CDR1 MGHRA and CDR2 YSYEKL.

The rearrangement joins TRBV10-3 to TRBJ2-7, with TRBD1 as a possible D gene (5 bases). Germline CDR1 and CDR2: ENHRY and SYGVKD. The V gene lost 4 bases and the J gene lost 6 bases, with 16 bases spanning the gap. There are 14 residues in the CDR3. The CDR3 region has the DNA TGTGCCATCAGTGGACAGACGGCCCGTGGCGAGCAGTACTTC. This codes for CAISGQTARGEQYF.

The chain recombines TRBV11-3 with TRBJ1-1; no reliable D call. Germline CDR1 is SGHNT and CDR2 is YENEEA. Between the trimmed V and J ends, which lost 0 bases and 7 bases, there was a span of 6 bases. CDR3 length equals 12 residues. This chain's CDR3 is CASSLDAGEAFF. CDR3 coding DNA: TGTGCCAGCAGCTTAGACGCGGGTGAAGCTTTCTTT. The full variable domain, rest sourced from reference TRBV11-3 and TRBJ1-1, is EAGVVQSPRYKIIEKKQPVAFWCNPISGHNTLYWYLQNLGQGPELLIRYENEEAVDDSQLPKDRFSAERLKGVDSTLKIQPAELGDSAVYLCASSLDAGEAFFGQGTRLTVV.

This chain joins TRBV7-2 and TRBJ2-3, with 7 bases fitting TRBD2. The CDR3 length is 15 residues. Germline CDR1 SGHTA, CDR2 FQGNSA. With V trimmed by 1 base and J by 6 bases, 7 bases remained unmatched. CDR3 coding DNA: TGTGCCAGCAGCTTAGTAGCGGGTCACGTCGATACGCAGTATTTT. The encoded protein is CASSLVAGHVDTQYF.

This sequence joins TRBV5-6 and TRBJ2-3, with a weak D call TRBD2 (5 bases). The CDR3 spans 17 residues. V was clipped by 0 bases and J by 4 bases, with 18 bases between them. Per the germline V gene, CDR1 is SGHDT and CDR2 is YYEEEE. The CDR3 here is CASSLAGRLGGPDTQYF. CDR3 sequence (DNA): TGTGCCAGCAGCTTGGCTGGTCGGCTAGGAGGCCCAGATACGCAGTATTTT. The complete variable domain, with remaining parts taken from reference TRBV5-6 and TRBJ2-3, reads DAGVTQSPTHLIKTRGQQVTLRCSPKSGHDTVSWYQQALGQGPQFIFQYYEEEERQRGNFPDRFSGHQFPNYSSELNVNALLLGDSALYLCASSLAGRLGGPDTQYFGPGTRLTVL.

The chain combines TRBV19 with TRBJ1-2, with D perhaps TRBD1 (6 bases). V shed 6 bases and J shed 0 bases, with 17 bases lying between them. Germline V gene data show CDR1 as LNHDA and CDR2 as SQIVND (reference sequence). The CDR3 has 16 amino acids. Here the CDR3 DNA reads TGTGCCAGTAGATCCTCAGGGGATGTTACTAACTATGGCTACACCTTC. Protein: CASRSSGDVTNYGYTF.

The genes are TRBV7-3 and TRBJ1-3; D is possibly TRBD1 (5 bases). This CDR3 is built from 16 residues. The germline CDR1 and CDR2 sequences are SGHTA and FQGTGA. V gave up 2 bases and J gave up 0 bases, with 11 bases separating them. The chain's CDR3 is CASSLHETASGNTIYF. The DNA for the CDR3 is TGTGCCAGCAGCTTACACGAGACAGCCTCTGGAAACACCATATATTTT.

This clone is a singleton in its sample. The chain couples TRBV6-1 to TRBJ2-5, with TRBD1 matching 10 bases. The germline CDR1 and CDR2 sequences are MNHNS and SASEGT. The V segment lost 6 bases and the J segment 7 bases; nucleotides outside the gene matches: 11. The CDR3 has 15 amino acids. This CDR3 is CASRNRQGAEGTQYF. DNA of the CDR3: TGTGCCAGCAGAAACAGACAGGGGGCAGAAGGGACCCAGTACTTC.

The chain has TRBV6-6 and TRBJ2-2, with D perhaps TRBD1 (6 bases). Germline V CDR1 and CDR2: MNHNY, SVGAGI (reference sequence). V lost 2 bases to trimming and J lost 1 base, with 11 bases between them. The length of the CDR3 is 16 residues. The DNA for the CDR3 is TGTGCCAGCAGTTACACAGGACAGTTGAACACCGGGGAGCTGTTTTTT. It specifies CASSYTGQLNTGELFF.

This chain uses TRBV6-5 with TRBJ2-7, with D maybe TRBD1 (6 bases). The CDR3 totals 14 residues. Trimming took off 7 bases at V and 0 bases at J, with 13 bases between the two ends. Per germline, CDR1 MNHEY and CDR2 SVGAGI. CDR3 sequence reads: CASKTGVYSYEQYF. The CDR3 DNA sequence: TGTGCCAGCAAGACAGGAGTATACTCCTACGAGCAGTACTTC.

The chain uses TRBV30 and TRBJ1-2; 7 bases agree with TRBD1. The germline V gene encodes CDR1 GTSNPN and CDR2 SVGIG (reference sequence). V shed 0 bases, J shed 7 bases, and the junction held 5 bases outside the gene matches. The CDR3 totals 13 residues. In DNA, the CDR3 is TGTGCCTGGAGTGTAGGGACAGTAATTGGCTACACCTTC. Translated, it gives CAWSVGTVIGYTF. Full variable domain (remainder filled in from reference TRBV30 and TRBJ1-2): SQTIHQWPATLVQPVGSPLSLECTVEGTSNPNLYWYRQAAGRGLQLLFYSVGIGQISSEVPQNLSASRPQDRQFILSSKKLLLSDSGFYLCAWSVGTVIGYTFGSGTRLTVV.

This chain uses TRBV2 with TRBJ2-5; 8 positions match TRBD2. Germline-derived CDR1 and CDR2 are SNHLY and FYNNEI. The length of the CDR3 is 14 residues. The junction had 5 bases not matched to a gene; V was cut back by 7 bases and J by 1 base. The CDR3 spells CASIRAGVQETQYF. CDR3 sequence (DNA): TGTGCCAGCATAAGAGCGGGGGTCCAAGAGACCCAGTACTTC.

CDR3 loop: CASSSQVGDEQFF. CDR3 coding DNA: TGTGCCAGTAGTTCCCAAGTGGGCGATGAGCAGTTCTTC. The rearrangement joins TRBV19 to TRBJ2-1; unclear D gene. V lost 5 bases to trimming and J lost 8 bases, with 13 bases between them. The length of the CDR3 is 13 residues. Germline values: CDR1 LNHDA, CDR2 SQIVND (reference sequence).